A single sample gave rise to the 3 T cell receptor beta chains below, sequenced in a study of T cell responses to AZD1222 COVID-19 vaccine. Only in-frame clones appear in the TCRdb table, and some are missing; sequencing was by immunoSEQ multiplex PCR. The sample carries some 150,000 clones, 92% recorded once. Sequences were derived from peripheral blood, sampled 28 days after the second AZD1222 dose. These receptors all stem from an adult who received the AZD1222 COVID-19 vaccine.

The chain has TRBV5-1 and TRBJ2-1, with D possibly matching TRBD1 (6 bases). Germline CDR1 and CDR2: SGHRS and YFSETQ. The CDR3 loop spans 13 amino acids. V lost 4 bases to trimming and J lost 8 bases, with 13 bases between them. The CDR3 nucleotides read TGCGCCAGCAGCCGCGAGGGGGTAGATGAGCAGTTCTTC. It codes for CASSREGVDEQFF. Full variable domain (outside the CDR3, taken from reference TRBV5-1 and TRBJ2-1): KAGVTQTPRYLIKTRGQQVTLSCSPISGHRSVSWYQQTPGQGLQFLFEYFSETQRNKGNFPGRFSGRQFSNSRSEMNVSTLELGDSALYLCASSREGVDEQFFGPGTRLTVL.

V gene TRBV6-1 combines with J gene TRBJ2-1; D possibly matches TRBD1 or TRBD2 (5 bases each). Between the trimmed V and J ends, which lost 4 bases and 0 bases, there was a span of 13 bases. This CDR3 region has 16 residues. The germline V gene has CDR1 MNHNS and CDR2 SASEGT. The CDR3 DNA reads TGTGCCAGCAGTGTGGTAGCAGGGAGCTCCTACAATGAGCAGTTCTTC. Translation gives CASSVVAGSSYNEQFF.

The chain recombines TRBV19 with TRBJ1-5; 7 bases match TRBD1. CDR1 is LNHDA, CDR2 SQIVND, per germline (reference sequence). The CDR3 runs to 17 residues. The J segment lost 0 bases and the V segment lost 3 bases, leaving 8 bases of the junction unmatched. In DNA form, the CDR3 reads TGTGCCAGTAGTATCGGGGACAGTCTTTATAGCAATCAGCCCCAGCATTTT. This sequence encodes CASSIGDSLYSNQPQHF.